Listed below are T cell receptor beta chains from one sample, sequenced in a study of identical twins. TCRdb redid the calling of the 5' RACE reads with MiXCR, one entry per CDR3 protein. Here the sample spans roughly 690,000 distinct CDR3 sequences, approximately 6.1% being singletons. Sequencing was done on a sample of naive T cells sorted from blood. Every receptor here comes from a man younger than 35 in good health. CDR3s include the opening cysteine and the closing phenylalanine or tryptophan. D genes are given only for firm matches. Some rows mark clone size as missing; the rest say once, few, many or name a class of expanded clone.

TRBJ2-5 | TRBV20-1 | TRBD1 | many | TGCAGTGCCAGGGACAGGCTGCATCTGGAGACCCAGTACTTC | CSARDRLHLETQYF
TRBJ2-1 | TRBV12-3/TRBV12-4 | TRBD2 | many | TGTGCCAGCAGATTTAGCGGGAGTTACAATGAGCAGTTCTTC | CASRFSGSYNEQFF
TRBJ2-7 | TRBV6-2/TRBV6-3 | TRBD1 | few | TGTGCCAGCAGCCTGACAGGGGGAATCCGGGAGCAGTACTTC | CASSLTGGIREQYF
TRBJ2-3 | TRBV20-1 | . | many | TGCAGTGCTAGTACCGCCCGGGATACGCAGTATTTT | CSASTARDTQYF
TRBJ1-5 | TRBV6-2/TRBV6-3 | . | . | TGTGCCAGCAAGGGACCTAGCAATCAGCCCCAGCATTTT | CASKGPSNQPQHF
TRBJ2-1 | TRBV27 | TRBD1 | . | TGTGCCAGCAGTCCCAACCAACAGGGGTGGGAGCAGTTCTTC | CASSPNQQGWEQFF
TRBJ1-2 | TRBV7-8 | . | . | TGTGCCAGCAGCTTGACAGCGGCGGAGGAGACTGGCTACACCTTC | CASSLTAAEETGYTF
TRBJ2-1 | TRBV20-1 | TRBD2 | many | TGCAGTGCTTGTGATCCTAGCGGGAGAAGTCCCCACAATGAGCAGTTCTTC | CSACDPSGRSPHNEQFF
TRBJ1-1 | TRBV29-1 | TRBD1 | many | TGCAGCGTTGGTCAGGGGGTTAGGGGGAGGACTGAAGCTTTCTTT | CSVGQGVRGRTEAFF
TRBJ2-1 | TRBV20-1 | TRBD1 | many | TGCAGTGCTCCTGACAGGGTTTACAATGAGCAGTTCTTC | CSAPDRVYNEQFF
TRBJ1-2 | TRBV12-3/TRBV12-4 | TRBD1 | few | TGTGCCAGCAGTTTAGGAGGGACAGGGTTCAACTATGGCTACACCTTC | CASSLGGTGFNYGYTF
TRBJ2-1 | TRBV5-1 | TRBD2 | few | TGCGCCAGCAGCTTGGAGGCTAGCGGGAGTGATGAGCAGTTCTTC | CASSLEASGSDEQFF
TRBJ2-1 | TRBV6-1 | TRBD2 | few | TGTGCCAGCAGCCAAGGGACTAGCGGGAGAGGGGAGCAGTTCTTC | CASSQGTSGRGEQFF
TRBJ1-6 | TRBV6-5 | TRBD1 | . | TGTGCCAGCAGTTACGACAGGGATAATTCACCCCTCCACTTT | CASSYDRDNSPLHF